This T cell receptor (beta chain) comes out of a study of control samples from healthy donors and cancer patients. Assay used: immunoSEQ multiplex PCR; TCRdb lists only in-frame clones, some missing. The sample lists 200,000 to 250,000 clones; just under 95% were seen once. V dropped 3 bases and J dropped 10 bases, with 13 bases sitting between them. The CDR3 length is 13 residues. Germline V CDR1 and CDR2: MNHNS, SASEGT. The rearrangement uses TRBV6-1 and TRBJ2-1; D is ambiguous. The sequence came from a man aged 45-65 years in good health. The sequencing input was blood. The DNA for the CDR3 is TGTGCCAGCAGTGATTTGGGGATTGGGGAGCAGTTCTTC. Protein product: CASSDLGIGEQFF.